The 22 T cell receptor beta chains in this list originate from one sample, sequenced in a study of OX40 agonist ivuxolimab in advanced cancers. The protocol was immunoSEQ multiplex PCR, while the TCRdb copy is restricted to in-frame clones and leaves out a portion. In the table there are under 95,000 clones, more than 70% of which are singletons. Sequenced here: CD4+ or CD8+ T cells sorted from blood, sampled in a trial of the OX40 agonist ivuxolimab. These receptor sequences come from an adult with an advanced solid tumor such as melanoma, head and neck, liver or kidney cancer.

J is TRBJ1-5 and V is TRBV4-1; 7 bases are a match to TRBD1. CDR1 is MGHRA and CDR2 is YSYEKL in the germline V gene. With V trimmed by 1 base and J by 8 bases, 11 bases remained unmatched. This CDR3 is built from 16 residues. The CDR3 nucleotides are TGCGCCAGCAGCCAAGGGGTGGCGTCAGGGGGGGAGCCCCAGCATTTT. As protein: CASSQGVASGGEPQHF.

The rearrangement uses TRBV19 and TRBJ1-2; tentative D call: TRBD1 (6 bases). Between the trimmed V and J ends, which lost 9 bases and 4 bases, there was a span of 21 bases. Germline CDR1 and CDR2: LNHDA and SQIVND (reference sequence). The CDR3 runs 15 residues. The CDR3 DNA is TGTGCCAGCCTCCGGGGGTCCTCGGACAGCTATGGCTACACCTTC. The encoded protein is CASLRGSSDSYGYTF.

The J gene is TRBJ1-2, the V gene TRBV6-6, with TRBD1 matching 8 bases. Germline V gene sequence: CDR1 MNHNY, CDR2 SVGAGI (reference sequence). The CDR3 sequence is 14 residues long. V was pared by 5 bases and J by 4 bases, with 6 bases of the junction left unmatched. The CDR3 DNA sequence: TGTGCCAGCAGTGCGCCCGGGACAGGCTATGGCTACACCTTC. As protein: CASSAPGTGYGYTF.

The chain links TRBV29-1 to TRBJ1-1; D unresolved. Per the germline V gene, CDR1 is SQVTM and CDR2 is ANQGSEA. The length of the CDR3 is 11 residues. The V end lost 4 bases, the J end lost 1 base, and 4 bases lay between the germline ends. CDR3 DNA sequence: TGCAGCGTTGTTAGGAACACTGAAGCTTTCTTT. It specifies CSVVRNTEAFF.

The V gene is TRBV5-6, the J gene TRBJ1-2, with 10 bases fitting TRBD1. Trimming removed 4 bases from V and 8 bases from J; junction bases left unmatched: 5. This CDR3 spans 13 amino acids. The germline gives CDR1 SGHDT, CDR2 YYEEEE. The CDR3 DNA is TGTGCCAGCAGCCCCGGGACAGGGGAAGGCTACACCTTC. Protein sequence: CASSPGTGEGYTF.

The chain carries TRBV6-5 and TRBJ1-1; 12 bases line up with TRBD1. The CDR3 covers 13 residues. The germline V gene has CDR1 MNHEY and CDR2 SVGAGI. The V gene end was trimmed by 5 bases and the J gene end by 10 bases; junction bases not matched to a gene: 5. The chain's CDR3 is CASSRDRGRGAFF. DNA of the CDR3: TGTGCCAGCAGTAGGGACAGGGGGCGGGGAGCTTTCTTT.

This sequence joins TRBV19 and TRBJ1-2, with D perhaps matching TRBD1 (5 bases). This CDR3 is built from 14 residues. V was pared by 1 base and J by 0 bases, with 6 bases between. In germline, CDR1 is LNHDA, CDR2 SQIVND (reference sequence). The CDR3 here is CASSIAGSNYGYTF. The CDR3 region has the DNA TGTGCCAGTAGTATAGCAGGGTCTAACTATGGCTACACCTTC.

The chain couples TRBV30 to TRBJ2-7; possibly TRBD1 or TRBD2 for D (5 bases each). Germline V gene sequence: CDR1 GTSNPN, CDR2 SVGIG (reference sequence). V was cut by 3 bases and J by 0 bases, with 15 bases left in between. The CDR3 totals 15 residues. DNA of the CDR3: TGTGCCTGGAGCCAGGGAGAGGGCCTCTCCTACGAGCAGTACTTC. Its translation: CAWSQGEGLSYEQYF.

The sample holds one count of this clone. The V and J genes are TRBV11-1 and TRBJ2-1; 7 positions agree with TRBD2. Trimming removed 6 bases from V and 4 bases from J; junction bases left unmatched: 6. The germline CDR1 and CDR2 sequences are SGHAT and FQDESV (reference sequence). The CDR3 covers 14 residues. The DNA of the CDR3 is TGTGCCAGCAGAGGCGGGGGAGATTACAATGAGCAGTTCTTC. Its protein product is CASRGGGDYNEQFF.

This clone came up a few times. This rearrangement joins TRBV30 to TRBJ1-5; 7 bases agree with TRBD1. The CDR3 contains 13 residues. Losses at the gene ends were 4 bases for V and 6 bases for J; bases not matched to a gene: 6. Germline CDR1 reads GTSNPN; CDR2 reads SVGIG (reference sequence). The CDR3 loop is CAWNGDRVQPQHF. The CDR3 nucleotides read TGTGCCTGGAATGGAGACAGGGTTCAGCCCCAGCATTTT.

This chain uses TRBV6-1 with TRBJ1-2, with D unresolved. V lost 1 base, J lost 7 bases, and 10 bases lay in between. This CDR3 has 13 amino acids. CDR1 and CDR2 from the germline V gene are MNHNS and SASEGT. CDR3 in amino acids: CASSEVNWGGYTF. CDR3 bases: TGTGCCAGCAGTGAAGTAAATTGGGGTGGCTACACCTTC.

This clone was picked up one time. The rearrangement joins TRBV19 to TRBJ1-2; 12 bases align to TRBD1. Germline V CDR1 and CDR2: LNHDA, SQIVND (reference sequence). This CDR3 region has 14 residues. V lost 7 bases to trimming and J lost 8 bases; unmatched junction nucleotides: 8. As DNA, the CDR3 is TGTGCCAGTACTCCGGGACAGGGGGCCGCGGGCTACACCTTC. Its protein product is CASTPGQGAAGYTF.

This clone was counted only a few times. The V and J genes are TRBV2 and TRBJ1-5; weak D call: TRBD1 (6 bases). Germline loops: CDR1 SNHLY, CDR2 FYNNEI. The CDR3 is 13 amino acids. The ends were cut back, 8 bases at V and 3 bases at J, with 11 bases in the middle. This CDR3 is CASLRDINQPQHF. In nucleotides, the CDR3 is TGTGCCAGCCTCCGGGACATCAATCAGCCCCAGCATTTT.

This clone has only a few counts. The chain is built from TRBV6-1 and TRBJ2-7; D might be TRBD1 (6 bases). This CDR3 region has 12 residues. Germline values: CDR1 MNHNS, CDR2 SASEGT. Trimming removed 4 bases at V and 3 bases at J, with 7 bases between. CDR3 bases: TGTGCCAGCAGTGCGACAGGCTACGAGCAGTACTTC. It yields the protein CASSATGYEQYF.

This chain links TRBV5-1 with TRBJ1-2, with D possibly being TRBD1 (6 bases). CDR1 and CDR2 (germline): SGHRS, YFSETQ. The ends were cut back, 3 bases at V and 2 bases at J, with 14 bases in the middle. CDR3 size: 15 residues. CDR3 protein: CASSSLPDSNYGYTF. CDR3 in DNA: TGCGCCAGCAGCTCCCTCCCGGACAGCAACTATGGCTACACCTTC.

The chain has TRBV16 and TRBJ1-5; D ambiguous. The CDR3 contains 17 residues. Germline V gives CDR1 KGHSY, CDR2 FQNENV. Trimming removed 0 bases at V and 5 bases at J, with 17 bases between. Here the CDR3 reads CASSQSDREPKDQPQHF. Here the CDR3 DNA reads TGTGCCAGCAGCCAATCGGATCGGGAACCAAAGGATCAGCCCCAGCATTTT.

The chain couples TRBV5-4 to TRBJ2-1; 8 nucleotides align to TRBD2. The CDR3 spans 15 residues. Germline V CDR1 and CDR2: SGHNT, YYREEE (reference sequence). The V and J ends lost 0 bases and 7 bases, in that order; junction bases with no gene match: 6. For the CDR3, the DNA is TGTGCCAGCAGCTTGGTTGCGGGGGGTAGGAATGAGCAGTTCTTC. Amino acid sequence: CASSLVAGGRNEQFF.

This clone was seen once. The chain joins TRBV2 to TRBJ1-1; D possibly corresponds to TRBD1 (6 bases). With 0 bases removed from V and 4 bases from J, the gap between germline ends came to 9 bases. CDR1 SNHLY and CDR2 FYNNEI come from the germline V gene. This CDR3 contains 14 residues. In DNA form, the CDR3 reads TGTGCCAGCAGTGAAGCGCTAGGGGGCACTGAAGCTTTCTTT. Its translation: CASSEALGGTEAFF.

V is TRBV27 and J is TRBJ1-1; a weak D match, TRBD1 (6 bases). This CDR3 is built from 15 residues. Germline V gives CDR1 MNHEY, CDR2 SMNVEV (reference sequence). V was cut by 7 bases and J by 1 base, with 16 bases left in between. Here the CDR3 reads CASKRSGAQNTEAFF. CDR3 in DNA: TGTGCCAGCAAGAGGTCGGGGGCGCAGAACACTGAAGCTTTCTTT.

The genes are TRBV15 and TRBJ1-3, with D tentatively TRBD1 (6 bases). V was shortened by 5 bases and J by 4 bases, with 15 bases between the two germline ends. This CDR3 is 15 amino acids long. Germline CDR1 LNHNV, CDR2 YYDKDF (reference sequence). The CDR3 loop is CATSLSGASGNTIYF. The CDR3 nucleotides are TGTGCCACCAGCCTTTCAGGGGCGTCGGGAAACACCATATATTTT.

The chain links TRBV7-9 to TRBJ2-5; no reliable D call. The CDR3 length is 13 residues. The ends were cut back, 1 base at V and 6 bases at J, with 9 bases in the middle. CDR1 is SEHNR and CDR2 is FQNEAQ in the germline V gene (reference sequence). The CDR3 sequence: CASSLEALKTQYF. The DNA of the CDR3 is TGTGCCAGCAGCTTAGAGGCCCTAAAGACCCAGTACTTC.

The J gene is TRBJ1-2, the V gene TRBV7-2; D ambiguous. The CDR3 is 16 residues long. Germline CDR1 is SGHTA and CDR2 is FQGNSA. V lost 5 bases and J lost 4, with 20 bases in between. CDR3 nucleotide sequence: TGTGCCAGCAGCCCGCTTGGGAGGACGGCCTTCTATGGCTACACCTTC. Its translation is CASSPLGRTAFYGYTF.